A single sample is the source of the 3 T cell receptor beta chains below, sequenced in a study of blood T cell repertoires in COVID-19. The protocol was immunoSEQ multiplex PCR, while the TCRdb copy is restricted to in-frame clones and leaves out a portion. The sample records about 250,000 clones, around 88% being singletons. Sequencing was done on a sample of peripheral blood. These TCRs come from a man older than 75 with acute or convalescent COVID-19.

This clone appeared a single time. The chain has TRBV12-3 or TRBV12-4 and TRBJ1-2; the match to TRBD1 covers 8 bases. The CDR3 extends over 13 amino acids. The V segment lost 5 bases and the J segment 8 bases; nucleotides outside the gene matches: 7. The CDR3 is CASSLGQGVGYTF. The CDR3 DNA reads as TGTGCCAGCAGTCTAGGACAGGGTGTAGGCTACACCTTC.

V usage is TRBV18 and J usage is TRBJ1-4, with D tentatively TRBD1 (6 bases). The CDR3 covers 15 residues. V was shortened by 0 bases and J by 6 bases, with 11 bases between the two germline ends. The germline CDR1 and CDR2 sequences are KGHSH and LQKENI. CDR3 bases: TGTGCCAGCTCACCACCGGGGGCAGGGGATGAAAAACTGTTTTTT. Its translation is CASSPPGAGDEKLFF.

The chain joins TRBV7-9 to TRBJ2-5; D gene uncertain. V was shortened by 5 bases and J by 2 bases, with 6 bases between the two germline ends. The CDR3 runs 12 residues. The germline V gene encodes CDR1 SEHNR and CDR2 FQNEAQ (reference sequence). The CDR3 protein is CASSPQQETQYF. DNA for the CDR3: TGTGCCAGCAGCCCGCAGCAAGAGACCCAGTACTTC.